These T cell receptor beta chains were read from a single sample in a study of identical twins. MiXCR, run by TCRdb on the 5' RACE reads, gives a single entry per CDR3 protein. The data hold 200,000 to 250,000 distinct CDR3 sequences, with 6% to 8.5% observed a single time. In addition, the sample was reused for a study of yellow fever vaccine responses in identical twins.

The sequenced sample was CD8+ T cells sorted from blood. Receptors originate from a woman younger than 35 in good health. The CDR3 runs from the conserved cysteine through the conserved F or W. A D gene is named only where the DNA matches it firmly. Clone sizes are given selectively: once, few, many, or a class where the clone is expanded.

d_call	clone_size	v_call	j_call	cdr3_nt	cdr3_aa
TRBD2	few	TRBV12-3/TRBV12-4	TRBJ2-1	TGTGCCAGCAGCCCACAGGGACTAGCGGGAGTAAATGAGCAGTTCTTC	CASSPQGLAGVNEQFF
-	few	TRBV28	TRBJ2-1	TGTGCCAGCAGTTTACGGTTCAATGAGCAGTTCTTC	CASSLRFNEQFF
-	many	TRBV7-9	TRBJ2-3	TGTGCCAGCAGCTTAATCTGGGGCGGGGAATCAGATACGCAGTATTTT	CASSLIWGGESDTQYF
TRBD1	many	TRBV27	TRBJ1-6	TGTGCCAGCAGACGGACAGGGGGCCGTAATTCACCCCTCCACTTT	CASRRTGGRNSPLHF
TRBD2	-	TRBV4-1	TRBJ2-1	TGCGCCAGCAGCCCATCCGGGACTAGTATCAATGAGCAGTTCTTC	CASSPSGTSINEQFF
-	few	TRBV5-1	TRBJ1-1	TGCGCCAGCAGCTTGGCCGCGGGGGCGGAAGCTTTCTTT	CASSLAAGAEAFF
TRBD1	-	TRBV7-2	TRBJ1-6	TGTGCCAGCAGACCGACAGGGAGCTCCTATAATTCACCCCTCCACTTT	CASRPTGSSYNSPLHF
-	few	TRBV5-1	TRBJ2-5	TGCGCCAGCAGCGCTGACCTCAACGCGGCCCCCCTTTCACAAGAGACCCAGTACTTC	CASSADLNAAPLSQETQYF
-	many	TRBV5-1	TRBJ2-5	TGCGCCAGCAGCTTGGACCTAGGATCGGTGGAGACCCAGTACTTC	CASSLDLGSVETQYF
-	many	TRBV5-1	TRBJ1-1	TGCGCCAGCAGCCCCGGAGGTCTGTACACTGAAGCTTTCTTT	CASSPGGLYTEAFF
-	few	TRBV20-1	TRBJ2-3	TGCAGTGCTAGAGACCGGGTGGGAGATACGCAGTATTTT	CSARDRVGDTQYF
TRBD2	many	TRBV2	TRBJ2-2	TGTGCCAGCAGAGAGACGGCGGGGGGGAACACCGGGGAGCTGTTTTTT	CASRETAGGNTGELFF
-	few	TRBV24-1	TRBJ1-4	TGTGCCACCAGTGATTTAAGACCGATTAATGAAAAACTGTTTTTT	CATSDLRPINEKLFF
-	few	TRBV6-1	TRBJ2-3	TGTGCCAGCAGTGAATACTCCGGTGGGGGGGCGGGCGATACGCAGTATTTT	CASSEYSGGGAGDTQYF
-	-	TRBV6-1	TRBJ2-1	TGTGCCAGCAGTGATTCGTGGGTATGGGAGCAGTTCTTC	CASSDSWVWEQFF
-	many	TRBV7-7	TRBJ2-2	TGTGCCAGCAGCTTTGCAGGGGCGAACACCGGGGAGCTGTTTTTT	CASSFAGANTGELFF
-	-	TRBV27	TRBJ1-2	TGTGCCAGCAGACCATTTGGGGGGTATGGCTACACCTTC	CASRPFGGYGYTF
-	-	TRBV6-5	TRBJ2-7	TGTGCCAGCAGTTACGGCAGGGGCTACGAGCAGTACTTC	CASSYGRGYEQYF
TRBD2	-	TRBV2	TRBJ2-5	TGTGCCAGCAGCGCCACGGGGACTAGCGGGAGGGAGGACCAAGAGACCCAGTACTTC	CASSATGTSGREDQETQYF
-	many	TRBV28	TRBJ2-3	TGTGCCAGCAGTCCGGGGTTAGGCACAGATACGCAGTATTTT	CASSPGLGTDTQYF
TRBD1	many	TRBV6-1	TRBJ2-7	TGTGCCAGCAAAACCGACAGGGGTCGTTACGAGCAGTACTTC	CASKTDRGRYEQYF
-	few	TRBV7-9	TRBJ2-1	TGTGCCAGCAGCTTGTACGGGACTGGGGATGAGCAGTTCTTC	CASSLYGTGDEQFF
-	-	TRBV11-2	TRBJ2-3	TGTGCCAGCAGCCCCTTGGGACCCAGCACAGATACGCAGTATTTT	CASSPLGPSTDTQYF
-	-	TRBV5-5	TRBJ2-7	TGTGCCAGCAGCCGACAAAGGGCGAAACCCACCTACGAGCAGTACTTC	CASSRQRAKPTYEQYF
-	few	TRBV27	TRBJ2-5	TGTGCCAGCAGTTCGGGTCCCGGCTACCTAGCACCCCAAGAGACCCAGTACTTC	CASSSGPGYLAPQETQYF
-	many	TRBV7-9	TRBJ2-5	TGTGCCAGCAGCTTAGTGGGGTTCCAAGAGACCCAGTACTTC	CASSLVGFQETQYF
-	many	TRBV6-6	TRBJ2-1	TGTGCCAGCAGTTACCACTACAATGAGCAGTTCTTC	CASSYHYNEQFF
-	few	TRBV27	TRBJ1-5	TGTGCCAGCAGTGTGGGACGGAGCAATCAGCCCCAGCATTTT	CASSVGRSNQPQHF
TRBD2	-	TRBV7-8	TRBJ2-7	TGTGCCAGCAGCTTAGCGAGAAGCGGGAGTAACCCATCCTACGAGCAGTACTTC	CASSLARSGSNPSYEQYF
-	many	TRBV28	TRBJ2-2	TGTGCCAGCAGTAACTATGCGGGGGCCATCACCGGGGAGCTGTTTTTT	CASSNYAGAITGELFF
-	few	TRBV24-1	TRBJ1-2	TGTGCCACCAGTGACTCGGCGGGGTTCTATGGCTACACCTTC	CATSDSAGFYGYTF
TRBD1	-	TRBV20-1	TRBJ1-1	TGCAGTGCTGGAGGACAGGGACTGTTTGAAGCTTTCTTT	CSAGGQGLFEAFF
-	many	TRBV12-3/TRBV12-4	TRBJ2-3	TGTGCCAGCAGTCCCCGGTTTCTCGTTACCACAGATACGCAGTATTTT	CASSPRFLVTTDTQYF
TRBD2	many	TRBV7-8	TRBJ2-3	TGTGCCAGCAGCTTTATAGCGGGTGGAGATACGCAGTATTTT	CASSFIAGGDTQYF
TRBD2	-	TRBV7-6	TRBJ2-2	TGTGCCAGCAGCCCCCGACTAGCGGGAGAGCTGACCGGGGAGCTGTTTTTT	CASSPRLAGELTGELFF
-	few	TRBV3-1	TRBJ2-7	TGTGCCAGCAGCACAACTATGGATAGCTCCTACGAGCAGTACTTC	CASSTTMDSSYEQYF
TRBD1	-	TRBV11-1	TRBJ1-2	TGTGCCAGCAGTTATACATCCGGGACAGGTATCGAAGCTAACTATGGCTACACCTTC	CASSYTSGTGIEANYGYTF
-	many	TRBV27	TRBJ2-5	TGTGCCAGCAGTTTATCGAAGTCGACAGCCCCGGGGACCCAGTACTTC	CASSLSKSTAPGTQYF
TRBD2	-	TRBV9	TRBJ2-3	TGTGCCAGCAGCGTAGCTCGGGGGGGGACAGATACGCAGTATTTT	CASSVARGGTDTQYF
-	few	TRBV28	TRBJ2-1	TGTGCCAGCAACGAAGGGGCCGAGCAGTTCTTC	CASNEGAEQFF
-	-	TRBV7-8	TRBJ2-5	TGTGCCAGCAGCCCCACCGGTGCAGGGTTTACTTCGGGAGAGACCCAGTACTTC	CASSPTGAGFTSGETQYF
-	few	TRBV15	TRBJ2-7	TGTGCCACCAGCAGAGGCGTTGGGCAGGAAGCATTCCGGCAGGGCGAGCAGTACTTC	CATSRGVGQEAFRQGEQYF
-	few	TRBV7-8	TRBJ2-3	TGTGCCAGCTTTACTAGCACAGATACGCAGTATTTT	CASFTSTDTQYF
TRBD1	few	TRBV20-1	TRBJ2-1	TGCAGTGCTAGAACCGGGACAGGGGACTGGAATGAGCAGTTCTTC	CSARTGTGDWNEQFF
-	many	TRBV5-1	TRBJ2-3	TGCGCCAGCAGCAGGGCAGGGTCCCCAGATACGCAGTATTTT	CASSRAGSPDTQYF
TRBD2	many	TRBV12-3/TRBV12-4	TRBJ2-1	TGTGCCAGCAGTTCCATCCCCCTAGCGGTCAGTTACAATGAGCAGTTCTTC	CASSSIPLAVSYNEQFF
-	few	TRBV27	TRBJ2-1	TGTGCCAGCAGCTATGACAGGAGCTCCTACAATGAGCAGTTCTTC	CASSYDRSSYNEQFF
-	-	TRBV3-1	TRBJ2-2	TGTGCCAGCAGCCAAACCACCGGGGAGCTGTTTTTT	CASSQTTGELFF
-	many	TRBV12-3/TRBV12-4	TRBJ1-2	TGTGCCAGCACCCCCGGGCTATACTATGGCTACACCTTC	CASTPGLYYGYTF
-	many	TRBV6-1	TRBJ1-1	TGTGCCAGCAGGACCGGGGGCAGCACTGAAGCTTTCTTT	CASRTGGSTEAFF
TRBD1	-	TRBV9	TRBJ1-1	TGTGCCAGCAGCGGATCCAGGGGGACACGGGCATTCACTGAAGCTTTCTTT	CASSGSRGTRAFTEAFF
-	-	TRBV7-9	TRBJ1-6	TGTGCCAGCGCTCCAGTAAATTCACCCCTCCACTTT	CASAPVNSPLHF
TRBD2	-	TRBV2	TRBJ2-7	TGTGCCAGCAGTGAAGGACTAGCGGGAGGGCCGTACGAGCAGTACTTC	CASSEGLAGGPYEQYF